The T cell receptor beta chain described here comes from a study of T cell repertoires in cytomegalovirus infection. On this clonotype itself: Its antigen is still unknown.

TCRdb used MiXCR to reprocess the reads, holding one entry per CDR3 protein. The sample contains 680,000 or so distinct CDR3 sequences, around a third of which appear only once. The CDR3 loop spans 14 amino acids. Germline V gene data show CDR1 as MNHEY and CDR2 as SVGAGI. With 4 bases removed from V and 3 bases from J, the gap between germline ends came to 12 bases. This receptor was taken from a human donor in good health (CMV status not recorded). Some clones in this sample may be carry-over from other donors' samples. Here the sequenced sample was cultured PBMCs, taken from culture after CMV antigen stimulation. The chain is built from TRBV6-5 and TRBJ1-2, with D hard to call. CDR3 sequence: CASSLVRNYYGYTF. The CDR3 DNA sequence: TGTGCCAGCAGTTTGGTCAGAAATTACTATGGCTACACCTTC.